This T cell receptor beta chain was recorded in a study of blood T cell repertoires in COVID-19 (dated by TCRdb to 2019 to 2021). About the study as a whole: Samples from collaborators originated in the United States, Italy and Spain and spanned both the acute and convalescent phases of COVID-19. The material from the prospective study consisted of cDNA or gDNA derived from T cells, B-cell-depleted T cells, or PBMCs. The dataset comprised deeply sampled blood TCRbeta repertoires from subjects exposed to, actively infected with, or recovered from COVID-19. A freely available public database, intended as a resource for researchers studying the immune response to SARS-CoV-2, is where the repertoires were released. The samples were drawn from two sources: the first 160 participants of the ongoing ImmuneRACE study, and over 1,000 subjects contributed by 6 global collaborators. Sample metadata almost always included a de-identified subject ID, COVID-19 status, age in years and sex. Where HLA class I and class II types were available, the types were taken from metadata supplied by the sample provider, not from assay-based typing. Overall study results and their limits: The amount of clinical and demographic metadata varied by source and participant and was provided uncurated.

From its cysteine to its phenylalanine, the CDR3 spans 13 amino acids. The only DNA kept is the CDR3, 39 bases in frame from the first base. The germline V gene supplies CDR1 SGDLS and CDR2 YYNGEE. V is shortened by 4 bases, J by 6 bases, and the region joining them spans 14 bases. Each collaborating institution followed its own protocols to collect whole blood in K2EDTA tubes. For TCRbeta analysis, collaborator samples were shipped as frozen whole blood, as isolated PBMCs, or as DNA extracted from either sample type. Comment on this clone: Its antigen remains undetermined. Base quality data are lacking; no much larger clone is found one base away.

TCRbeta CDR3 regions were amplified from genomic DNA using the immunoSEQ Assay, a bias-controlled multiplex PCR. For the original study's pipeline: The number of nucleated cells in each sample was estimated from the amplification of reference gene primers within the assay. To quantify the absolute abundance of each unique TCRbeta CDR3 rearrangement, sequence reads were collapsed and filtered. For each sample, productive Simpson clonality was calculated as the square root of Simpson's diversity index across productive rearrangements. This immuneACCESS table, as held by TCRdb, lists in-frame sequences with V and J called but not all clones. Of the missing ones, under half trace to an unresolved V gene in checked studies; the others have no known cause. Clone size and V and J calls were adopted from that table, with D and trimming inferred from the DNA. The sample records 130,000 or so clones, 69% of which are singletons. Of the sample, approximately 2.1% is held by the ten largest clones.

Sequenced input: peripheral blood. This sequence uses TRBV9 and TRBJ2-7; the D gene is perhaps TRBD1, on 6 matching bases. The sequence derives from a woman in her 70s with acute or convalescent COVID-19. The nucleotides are TGTGCCAGCAGCTCAAAACTACAGGGCGAGCAGTACTTC. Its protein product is CASSSKLQGEQYF.